These T cell receptor beta chains were read from a single sample in a study of T cell responses to AZD1222 COVID-19 vaccine. Clones were sequenced by immunoSEQ multiplex PCR, and TCRdb holds only the in-frame ones, with some missing. The data contain some 55,000 clones, 89% of them seen just once; the ten biggest clones take up under 2%. The sample was peripheral blood, taken on day 0 of AZD1222 vaccination. These receptors all come from an adult in good health. CDR3s include the opening cysteine and the closing phenylalanine or tryptophan. The D gene is left open where the match is weak. Clone size is stated in some rows and not others, as once, few, many or a class when expanded.

size: NA
D: NA
J: TRBJ2-5
V: TRBV28
CDR3: CASSLRGGIETQYF
DNA: TGTGCCAGCAGTTTAAGAGGCGGGATAGAGACCCAGTACTTC

size: NA
D: TRBD2
J: TRBJ2-1
V: TRBV5-1
CDR3: CASSLSSGRAKFGQFF
DNA: TGCGCCAGCAGCTTGAGTAGCGGGAGGGCCAAGTTCGGGCAGTTCTTC

size: NA
D: NA
J: TRBJ1-5
V: TRBV19
CDR3: CASSNPGRGQPQHF
DNA: TGTGCCAGTAGCAATCCGGGCCGCGGGCAGCCCCAGCATTTT

size: once
D: NA
J: TRBJ1-1
V: TRBV6-5
CDR3: CASSRVEAFF
DNA: TGTGCCAGTTCCCGGGTGGAAGCTTTCTTT

size: NA
D: NA
J: TRBJ1-1
V: TRBV14
CDR3: CASSNQQNTEAFF
DNA: TGTGCCAGCAGCAACCAGCAGAACACTGAAGCTTTCTTT

size: NA
D: NA
J: TRBJ2-5
V: TRBV30
CDR3: CAWRGLETQYF
DNA: TGTGCCTGGAGGGGGCTGGAGACCCAGTACTTC

size: NA
D: TRBD1
J: TRBJ1-6
V: TRBV30
CDR3: CAWRGQSSPLHF
DNA: TGTGCCTGGAGGGGACAGAGTTCACCCCTCCACTTT

size: NA
D: NA
J: TRBJ2-1
V: TRBV21-1
CDR3: CASSKDGDRGTFLEQFF
DNA: TGTGCCAGCAGCAAAGATGGGGACAGGGGGACGTTCCTAGAGCAGTTCTTC

size: NA
D: NA
J: TRBJ1-2
V: TRBV29-1
CDR3: CSVDLGVQANYGYTF
DNA: TGCAGCGTTGATTTGGGGGTTCAGGCTAACTATGGCTACACCTTC

size: NA
D: TRBD2
J: TRBJ2-2
V: TRBV11-1
CDR3: CASSTPGGNTGELFF
DNA: TGTGCCAGCAGCACGCCGGGAGGGAACACCGGGGAGCTGTTTTTT

size: NA
D: TRBD1
J: TRBJ2-1
V: TRBV2
CDR3: CASKRDRGTYNEQFF
DNA: TGTGCCAGCAAGCGGGACAGGGGGACCTACAATGAGCAGTTCTTC

size: NA
D: NA
J: TRBJ2-5
V: TRBV29-1
CDR3: CSVGQGGSFQETQYF
DNA: TGCAGCGTTGGGCAAGGGGGAAGTTTCCAAGAGACCCAGTACTTC

size: NA
D: NA
J: TRBJ2-3
V: TRBV15
CDR3: CATQEGVDTSTDTQYF
DNA: TGTGCCACCCAGGAAGGAGTGGACACTAGCACAGATACGCAGTATTTT

size: few
D: NA
J: TRBJ1-1
V: TRBV30
CDR3: CAWSRGVGTEAFF
DNA: TGTGCCTGGAGTAGGGGGGTAGGGACTGAAGCTTTCTTT

size: NA
D: TRBD2
J: TRBJ2-1
V: TRBV3-1/TRBV3-2
CDR3: CASSQLPGLAGLNEQFF
DNA: TGTGCCAGCAGCCAACTACCGGGACTAGCGGGCCTCAATGAGCAGTTCTTC

size: NA
D: NA
J: TRBJ1-6
V: TRBV5-1
CDR3: CASSGTEVSSYNSPLHF
DNA: TGCGCCAGCAGCGGGACGGAGGTTAGCTCCTATAATTCACCCCTCCACTTT

size: once
D: NA
J: TRBJ1-1
V: TRBV3-1/TRBV3-2
CDR3: CASSREQGGNTEAFF
DNA: TGTGCCAGCAGCCGAGAACAGGGAGGGAACACTGAAGCTTTCTTT